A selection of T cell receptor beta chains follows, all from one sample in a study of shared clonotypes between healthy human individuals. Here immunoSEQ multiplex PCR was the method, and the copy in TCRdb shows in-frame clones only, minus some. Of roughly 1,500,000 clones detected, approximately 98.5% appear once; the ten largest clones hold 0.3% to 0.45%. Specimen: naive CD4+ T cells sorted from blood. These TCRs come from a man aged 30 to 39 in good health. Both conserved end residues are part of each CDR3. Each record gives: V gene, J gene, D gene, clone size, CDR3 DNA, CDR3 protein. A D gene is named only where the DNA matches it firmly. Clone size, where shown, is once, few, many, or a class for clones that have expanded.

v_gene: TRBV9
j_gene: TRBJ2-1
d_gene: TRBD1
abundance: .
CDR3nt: TGTGCCAGCAGCGTCCGACAGGGAATCTACAATGAGCAGTTCTTC
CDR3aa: CASSVRQGIYNEQFF

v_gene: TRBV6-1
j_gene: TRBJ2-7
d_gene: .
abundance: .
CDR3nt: TGTGCCAGCGGGGGCCGACAGGAGACGAGCGAGCAGTACTTC
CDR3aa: CASGGRQETSEQYF

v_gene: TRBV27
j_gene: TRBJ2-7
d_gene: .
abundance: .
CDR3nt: TGTGCCAGCAGTCCCCACTACGAGCAGTACTTC
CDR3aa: CASSPHYEQYF

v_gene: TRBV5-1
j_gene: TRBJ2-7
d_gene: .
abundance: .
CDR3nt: TGCGCCAGCAGCTCCGCCCAGAGCGAGCAGTACTTC
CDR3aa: CASSSAQSEQYF

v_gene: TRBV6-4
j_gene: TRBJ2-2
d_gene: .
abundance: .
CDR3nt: TGTGCCAGCAGCGCCGAAGAGGGCGGGGAGCTGTTTTTT
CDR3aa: CASSAEEGGELFF

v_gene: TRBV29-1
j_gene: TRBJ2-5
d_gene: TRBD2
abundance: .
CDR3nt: TGCAGCGCATCCGGGACTAGCGGGAGTGAGACCCAGTACTTC
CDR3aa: CSASGTSGSETQYF

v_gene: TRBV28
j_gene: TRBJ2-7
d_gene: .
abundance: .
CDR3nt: TGTGCCACGGGGCGGATCGGGCCTCCGCACTACGAGCAGTACTTC
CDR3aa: CATGRIGPPHYEQYF

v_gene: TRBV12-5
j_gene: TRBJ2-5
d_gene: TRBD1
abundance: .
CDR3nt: TGTGCTAGTGGACCCGACAGGGGCCAGACCCAGTACTTC
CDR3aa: CASGPDRGQTQYF

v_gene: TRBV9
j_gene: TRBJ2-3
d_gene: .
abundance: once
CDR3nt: TGTGCCAGCAGCGTAGATGAAGGGGCGGGAGATACGCAGTATTTT
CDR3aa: CASSVDEGAGDTQYF

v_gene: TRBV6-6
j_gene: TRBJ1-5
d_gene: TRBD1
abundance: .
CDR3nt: TGTGCCAGCAGGGCCGGGGACAGTGCCAATCAGCCCCAGCATTTT
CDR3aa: CASRAGDSANQPQHF

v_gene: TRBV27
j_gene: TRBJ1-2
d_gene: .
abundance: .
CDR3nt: TGTGCCAGCAGTTTACCGGGCATGGTGGGGCACCCTACCTTC
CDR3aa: CASSLPGMVGHPTF

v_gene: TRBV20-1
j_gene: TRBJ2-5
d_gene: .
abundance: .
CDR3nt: TGCAGTGCTAGATTAGGCGAGACCCAGTACTTC
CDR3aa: CSARLGETQYF

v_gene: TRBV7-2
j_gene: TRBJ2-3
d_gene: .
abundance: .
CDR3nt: TGTGCCAGCAGCTGGGGGTTGGGAGATACGCAGTATTTT
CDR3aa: CASSWGLGDTQYF

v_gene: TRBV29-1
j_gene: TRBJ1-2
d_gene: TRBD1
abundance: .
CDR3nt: TGCAGCGTTGAAGGGCAGGGGGAGAAATCTAACTATGGCTACACCTTC
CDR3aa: CSVEGQGEKSNYGYTF

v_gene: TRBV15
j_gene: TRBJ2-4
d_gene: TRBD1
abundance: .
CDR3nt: TGTGCCACCAGCCCTCGGACAGGGAAAGGCAAAAACATTCAGTACTTC
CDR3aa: CATSPRTGKGKNIQYF

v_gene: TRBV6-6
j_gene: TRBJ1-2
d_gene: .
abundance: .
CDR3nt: TGTGCCAGCACAACCGACGGGCTGGCTGGCTACACCTTC
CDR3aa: CASTTDGLAGYTF

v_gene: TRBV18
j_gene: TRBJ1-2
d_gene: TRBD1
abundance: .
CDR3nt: TGTGCCAGCTCACCTCTCGACAGGGACTATGGCTACACCTTC
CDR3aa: CASSPLDRDYGYTF

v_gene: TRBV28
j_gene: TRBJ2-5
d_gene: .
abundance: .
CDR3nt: TGTGCCAGCAGTTCAATGGGGGCGACCCAAGAGACCCAGTACTTC
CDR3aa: CASSSMGATQETQYF

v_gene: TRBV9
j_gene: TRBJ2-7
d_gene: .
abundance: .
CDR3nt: TGTGCCAGCAGCGTAAGTCCGGACTCCCCATACGAGCAGTACTTC
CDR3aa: CASSVSPDSPYEQYF

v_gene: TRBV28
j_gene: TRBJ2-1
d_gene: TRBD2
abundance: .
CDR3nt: TGTGCCAGCAGTTCTCCGGGACTAGTCCAATTCTTC
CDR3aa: CASSSPGLVQFF

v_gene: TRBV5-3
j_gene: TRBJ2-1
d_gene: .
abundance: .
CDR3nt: TGTGCCAGAAGCTTGCCCTTGATGGGGAATGAGCAGTTCTTC
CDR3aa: CARSLPLMGNEQFF

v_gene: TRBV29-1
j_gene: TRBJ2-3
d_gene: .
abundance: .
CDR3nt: TGCAGCGCATCAGGGGGAGGGAAAAGCACAGATACGCAGTATTTT
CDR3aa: CSASGGGKSTDTQYF

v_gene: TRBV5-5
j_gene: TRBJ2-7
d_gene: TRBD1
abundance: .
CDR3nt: TGTGCCAGCAGTTACGACAGGGGGTCCAACTACGAGCAGTACTTC
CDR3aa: CASSYDRGSNYEQYF

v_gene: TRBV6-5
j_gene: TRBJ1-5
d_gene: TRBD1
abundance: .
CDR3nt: TGTGCCAGCAGCCCGACAGGGGGCAACAATCAGCCCCAGCATTTT
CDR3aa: CASSPTGGNNQPQHF

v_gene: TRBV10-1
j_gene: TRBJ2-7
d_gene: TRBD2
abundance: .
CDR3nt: TGCGCCAGCAGTCCCGTAGCGGGAGGGCCGAACGAGCAGTACTTC
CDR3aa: CASSPVAGGPNEQYF

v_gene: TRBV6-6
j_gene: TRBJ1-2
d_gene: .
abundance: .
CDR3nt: TGTGCCAGCAGTTACGTTACCGGGACGGACTATGGCTACACCTTC
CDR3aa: CASSYVTGTDYGYTF

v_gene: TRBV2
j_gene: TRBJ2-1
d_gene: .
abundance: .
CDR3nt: TGTGCCAGCAGTGAAGCTCTCGGACAATACAATGAGCAGTTCTTC
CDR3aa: CASSEALGQYNEQFF

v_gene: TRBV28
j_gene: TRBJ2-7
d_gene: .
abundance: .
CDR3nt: TGTGCCAGCAGCACGCAAGTAAAGGAGTACTTC
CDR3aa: CASSTQVKEYF

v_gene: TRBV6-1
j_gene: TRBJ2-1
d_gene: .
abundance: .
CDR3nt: TGTGCCAGCAGTGATATGAATGGTGCGGGAACCCAGTTCTTC
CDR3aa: CASSDMNGAGTQFF

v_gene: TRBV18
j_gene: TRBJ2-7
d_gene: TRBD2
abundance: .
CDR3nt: TGTGCCAGCTCACCCCCGGGACTAGCGGGAGCATACGAGCAGTACTTC
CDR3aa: CASSPPGLAGAYEQYF

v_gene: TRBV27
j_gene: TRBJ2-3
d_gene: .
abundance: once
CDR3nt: TGTGCCACCCGACGCCTGCCCGGGGAAGATACGCAGTATTTT
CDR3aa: CATRRLPGEDTQYF

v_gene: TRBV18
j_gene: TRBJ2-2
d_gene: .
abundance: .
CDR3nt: TGTGCCAGCTCACCCCAACCCTTAGGCACCGGGGAGCTGTTTTTT
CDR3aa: CASSPQPLGTGELFF

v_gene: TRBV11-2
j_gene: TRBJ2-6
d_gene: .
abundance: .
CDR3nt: TGTGCCAGCCCAAGCGGACGGGCTCACTCTGGGGCCAACGTCCTGACTTTC
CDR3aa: CASPSGRAHSGANVLTF

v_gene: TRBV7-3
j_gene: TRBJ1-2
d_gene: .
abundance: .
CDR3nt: TGTGCCAGCAGCTTGCTCGGGCAGGGGAATGGTGGCTACACCTTC
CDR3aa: CASSLLGQGNGGYTF

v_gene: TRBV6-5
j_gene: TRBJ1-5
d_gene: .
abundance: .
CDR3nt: TGTGCCAGCAGTTACTCGCAGGGCCCAGCCCAGCCCCAGCATTTT
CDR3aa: CASSYSQGPAQPQHF

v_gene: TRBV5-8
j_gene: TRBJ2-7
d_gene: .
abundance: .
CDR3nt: TGTGCCAGCAGCCCTGTGTTGGGGACGCCGAGCTCCTACGAGCAGTACTTC
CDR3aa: CASSPVLGTPSSYEQYF

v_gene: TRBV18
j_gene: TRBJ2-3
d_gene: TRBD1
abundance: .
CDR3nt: TGTGCCAGCTCACCAGGCAGGGGGTGGACAGATACGCAGTATTTT
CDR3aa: CASSPGRGWTDTQYF

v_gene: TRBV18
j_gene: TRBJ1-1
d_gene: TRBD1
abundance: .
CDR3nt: TGTGCCAGCTCAGCCAAAGGGACAGGGGAGACTGAAGCTTTCTTT
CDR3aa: CASSAKGTGETEAFF

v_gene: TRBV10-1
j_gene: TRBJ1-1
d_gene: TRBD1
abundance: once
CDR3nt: TGCGCCAGCAGAAGTGGGACAGGGGGCGCGGACACTGAAGCTTTCTTT
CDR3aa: CASRSGTGGADTEAFF

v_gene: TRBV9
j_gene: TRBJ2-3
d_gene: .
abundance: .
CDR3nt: TGTGCCAGCAGCACGACCATTAGCACAGATACGCAGTATTTT
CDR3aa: CASSTTISTDTQYF

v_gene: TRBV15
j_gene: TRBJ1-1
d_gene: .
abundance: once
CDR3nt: TGTGCCACCAGCAGAGATTCTGTCTTGAACACTGAAGCTTTCTTT
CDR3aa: CATSRDSVLNTEAFF

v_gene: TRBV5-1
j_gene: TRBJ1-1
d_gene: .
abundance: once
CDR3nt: TGCGCCAGCAGCTTGGGCGGCAGGTGGGGGAGGACTGAAGCTTTCTTT
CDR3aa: CASSLGGRWGRTEAFF

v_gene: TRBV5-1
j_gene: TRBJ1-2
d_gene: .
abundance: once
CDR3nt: TGCGCCAGCAGCTTGGAGGCGGGGAACTATGGCTACACCTTC
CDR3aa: CASSLEAGNYGYTF

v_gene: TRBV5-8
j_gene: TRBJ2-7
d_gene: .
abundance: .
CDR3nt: TGTGCCAGCAGCTTTCCAATTGGACATAGGTACTTC
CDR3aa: CASSFPIGHRYF

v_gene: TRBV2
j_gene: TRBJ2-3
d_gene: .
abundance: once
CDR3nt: TGTGCCAGCAGTCTAGCTGAAGATACGCAGTATTTT
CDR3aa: CASSLAEDTQYF

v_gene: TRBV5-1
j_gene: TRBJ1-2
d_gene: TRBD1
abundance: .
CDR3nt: TGCGCCAGCAGCTTGGGGACAGGACGTTATGGCTACACCTTC
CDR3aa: CASSLGTGRYGYTF

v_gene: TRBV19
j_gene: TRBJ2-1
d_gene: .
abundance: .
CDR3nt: TGTGCCAGTAGTGAGGGGCCGAGAGGGGGTGAGCAGTTCTTC
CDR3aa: CASSEGPRGGEQFF

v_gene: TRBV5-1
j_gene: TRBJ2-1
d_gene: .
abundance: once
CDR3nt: TGCGCCAGCAGCTTGACAGGGAGTAATGAGCAGTTCTTC
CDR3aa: CASSLTGSNEQFF

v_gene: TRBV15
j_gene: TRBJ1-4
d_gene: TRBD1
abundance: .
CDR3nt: TGTGCCACCAGCAGGGACAGGGGTGATGAAAAACTGTTTTTT
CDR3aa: CATSRDRGDEKLFF

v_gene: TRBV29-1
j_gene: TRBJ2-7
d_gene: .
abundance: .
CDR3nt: TGCAGCGTTGGACACCACTACGAGCAGTACTTC
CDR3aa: CSVGHHYEQYF

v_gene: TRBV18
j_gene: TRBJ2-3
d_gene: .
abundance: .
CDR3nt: TGTGCCAGCTCACGTGGTACCACAGATACGCAGTATTTT
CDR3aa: CASSRGTTDTQYF

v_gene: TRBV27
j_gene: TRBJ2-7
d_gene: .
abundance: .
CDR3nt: TGTGCCAGCAGGCTGGGGGGGGACAGGACAGCCTATTCATTCTTC
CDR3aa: CASRLGGDRTAYSFF

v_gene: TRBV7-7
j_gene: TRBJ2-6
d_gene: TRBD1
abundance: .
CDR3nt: TGTGCTAGCAGCTCTATGGGACAGGGCCTTACCTCTGGGGCCAACGTCCTGACTTTC
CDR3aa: CASSSMGQGLTSGANVLTF

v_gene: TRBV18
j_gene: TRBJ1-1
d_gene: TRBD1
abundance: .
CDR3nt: TGTGCCAGCTCACCACCCACAGGGGGTCTGTTTGACACTGAAGCTTTCTTT
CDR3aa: CASSPPTGGLFDTEAFF

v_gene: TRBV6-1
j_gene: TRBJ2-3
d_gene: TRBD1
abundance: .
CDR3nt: TGTGCCAGCAGTGAAGGGACAGGGCGCACAGATACGCAGTATTTT
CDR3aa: CASSEGTGRTDTQYF

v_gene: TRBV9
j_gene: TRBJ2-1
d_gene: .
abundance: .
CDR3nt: TGTGCCAGCAGCGTAGTCGGGGAGGCTGAGCAGTTCTTC
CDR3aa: CASSVVGEAEQFF

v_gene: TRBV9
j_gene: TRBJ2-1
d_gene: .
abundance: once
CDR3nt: TGTGCCAGCAGCCCCCCCTGGCAGAGCTCCTACAATGAGCAGTTCTTC
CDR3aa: CASSPPWQSSYNEQFF

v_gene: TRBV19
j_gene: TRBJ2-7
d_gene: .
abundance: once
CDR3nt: TGTGCCAGTAGTATGCACAGGGAGTCCTACGAGCAGTACTTC
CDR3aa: CASSMHRESYEQYF

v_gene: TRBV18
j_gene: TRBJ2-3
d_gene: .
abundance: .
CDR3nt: TGTGCCAGCTCACCAGGGCAGGGCCTCAGCACAGATACGCAGTATTTT
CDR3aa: CASSPGQGLSTDTQYF

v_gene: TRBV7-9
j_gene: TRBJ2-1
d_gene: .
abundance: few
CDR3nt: TGTGCCAGCAGCTTGGCCTTCAATGAGCAGTTCTTC
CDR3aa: CASSLAFNEQFF